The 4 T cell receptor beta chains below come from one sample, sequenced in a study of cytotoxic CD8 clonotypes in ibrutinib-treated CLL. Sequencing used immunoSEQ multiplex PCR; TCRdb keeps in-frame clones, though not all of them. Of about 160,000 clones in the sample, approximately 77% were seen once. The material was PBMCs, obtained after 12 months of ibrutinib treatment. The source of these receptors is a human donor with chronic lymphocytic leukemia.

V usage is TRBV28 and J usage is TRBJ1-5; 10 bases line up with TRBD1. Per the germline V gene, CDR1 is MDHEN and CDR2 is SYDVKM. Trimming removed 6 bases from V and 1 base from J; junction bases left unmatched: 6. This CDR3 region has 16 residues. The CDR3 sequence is CASSLDRGWSNQPQHF. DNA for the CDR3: TGTGCCAGCAGCCTGGACAGGGGGTGGAGCAATCAGCCCCAGCATTTT.

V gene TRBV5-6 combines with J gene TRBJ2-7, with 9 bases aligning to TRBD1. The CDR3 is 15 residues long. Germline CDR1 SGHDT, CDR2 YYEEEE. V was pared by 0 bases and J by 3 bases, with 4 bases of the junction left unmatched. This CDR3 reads CASSLVDRGNYEQYF. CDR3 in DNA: TGTGCCAGCAGCTTGGTGGACAGGGGAAACTACGAGCAGTACTTC.

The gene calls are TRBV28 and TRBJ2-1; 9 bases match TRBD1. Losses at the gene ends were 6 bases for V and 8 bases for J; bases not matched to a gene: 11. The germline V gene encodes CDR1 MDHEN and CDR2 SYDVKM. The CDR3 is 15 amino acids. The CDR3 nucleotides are TGTGCCAGCAGCCGTCCCGGGACAGGGAAACATGAGCAGTTCTTC. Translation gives CASSRPGTGKHEQFF.

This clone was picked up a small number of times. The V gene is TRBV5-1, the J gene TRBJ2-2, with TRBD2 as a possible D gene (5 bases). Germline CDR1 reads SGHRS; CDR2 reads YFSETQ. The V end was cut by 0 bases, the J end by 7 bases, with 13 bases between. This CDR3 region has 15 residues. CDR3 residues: CASSLDEGGSGELFF. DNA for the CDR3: TGCGCCAGCAGCTTGGACGAGGGTGGAAGCGGGGAGCTGTTTTTT.